One and the same sample provided the 9 T cell receptor beta chains below, sequenced in a study of T cells in Graves' hyperthyroidism and ophthalmopathy. Amplification yielded TCR beta CDR3 regions, with RNA transcripts as the source. When the TCR CDR3 underwent first-round RT-PCR, the HTBI primer set was used. One entry per CDR3 protein results from TCRdb running MiXCR on the multiplex PCR reads. The sample consists of tens of thousands of distinct CDR3 sequences, roughly 51% of them appearing once. The sample comprised peripheral blood or thyroid tissue (not recorded which). These receptors all stem from a man aged 18 to 35 with Graves' hyperthyroidism.

The CDR3 DNA reads TGTGCCAGCACCCCCTTGTACGGTGGGGTCGTGAGTGGAAAACTGTTTTTT. It translates to CASTPLYGGVVSGKLFF. The chain combines TRBV2 with TRBJ1-4; no clear D. CDR3 size: 17 residues. Trimming removed 7 bases from V and 10 bases from J, with 28 bases in between. Per germline, CDR1 SNHLY and CDR2 FYNNEI.

This clonotype was found once. A much larger clone is a single base away; this may be a read error. This chain uses TRBV11-2 with TRBJ2-3; D gene unclear. The CDR3 loop spans 14 amino acids. CDR1 is SGHAT and CDR2 is FQNNGV in the germline V gene. The V end lost 4 bases, the J end lost 0 bases, and 8 bases lay between the germline ends. CDR3: CASSSDYSTDTQYF. CDR3 nucleotide sequence: TGTGCCAGCAGCTCAGATTACAGCACAGATACGCAGTATTTT.

The chain is built from TRBV7-8 and TRBJ2-5; 9 positions match TRBD1. The CDR3 spans 11 residues. Germline-derived CDR1 and CDR2 are SGHVS and FQNEAQ. The ends lost 5 bases at V and 12 bases at J; junction bases unmatched: 4. CDR3 loop: CASSLWDREYF. For the CDR3, the DNA is TGTGCCAGCAGCCTGTGGGACAGGGAGTACTTC.

This clonotype showed up many times. This rearrangement joins TRBV6-6 to TRBJ1-5, with 8 bases matching TRBD1. This CDR3 spans 15 amino acids. Trimming at V came to 2 bases and at J to 9 bases, leaving 9 bases not matched to a gene. Germline V gene sequence: CDR1 MNHNY, CDR2 SVGAGI (reference sequence). CDR3 coding DNA: TGTGCCAGCAGTTACCATGGGACAGGCGAGGGGCCCCAGCATTTT. This translates into CASSYHGTGEGPQHF.

This clonotype was observed at least ten times. The chain employs TRBV7-9 and TRBJ1-2; D remains ambiguous. Trimming stripped 2 bases from V and 1 base from J, with 8 bases between. This CDR3 comprises 14 residues. Germline CDR1 reads SEHNR; CDR2 reads FQNEAQ (reference sequence). CDR3 DNA: TGTGCCAGCAGCTTACGGGGAAATAACTATGGCTACACCTTC. Protein sequence: CASSLRGNNYGYTF.

This clonotype rates as medium-sized. The chain combines TRBV29-1 with TRBJ1-5; weak D call: TRBD1 (5 bases). V was trimmed by 4 bases and J by 11 bases, leaving 18 bases between them. Looked up from germline, CDR1 is SQVTM and CDR2 is ANQGSEA. The CDR3 has 13 residues. The CDR3 here is CSVVGGAAKAQHF. In DNA form, the CDR3 reads TGCAGCGTTGTAGGAGGGGCCGCTAAAGCCCAGCATTTT.

Many counts were recorded for this clonotype. V and J are TRBV4-1 and TRBJ2-6; 11 nucleotides line up with TRBD1. CDR1 and CDR2 from the germline V gene are MGHRA and YSYEKL. V lost 2 bases to trimming and J lost 0 bases; unmatched junction nucleotides: 3. The CDR3 spans 18 residues. CDR3 region: CASSQTGTGGSGANVLTF. The DNA of the CDR3 is TGCGCCAGCAGCCAAACCGGGACAGGGGGCTCTGGGGCCAACGTCCTGACTTTC.

As for this clonotype: This likely comes from a read error, as the CDR3 has no conserved phenylalanine or tryptophan at its end. The chain has TRBV7-9 and TRBJ1-5; TRBD1 matches at 8 bases. Germline values: CDR1 SEHNR, CDR2 FQNEAQ (reference sequence). Trimming at V came to 5 bases and at J to 5 bases, leaving 8 bases not matched to a gene. The CDR3 loop spans 15 amino acids. The CDR3 sequence is CASSPQGQEDQPQHL. In nucleotides, the CDR3 is TGTGCCAGCAGCCCACAGGGACAGGAAGATCAGCCCCAGCATCTT.

V and J are TRBV7-9 and TRBJ2-7; 8 bases are shared with TRBD1. V gave up 5 bases and J gave up 3 bases; unmatched junction bases: 6. The V gene's germline CDR1 is SEHNR and CDR2 FQNEAQ (reference sequence). The CDR3 has 14 residues. CDR3 coding DNA: TGTGCCAGCAGCCGCCCCGGGACAGGCTACGAGCAGTACTTC. This sequence encodes CASSRPGTGYEQYF.